The T cell receptor (beta chain) under discussion was sequenced for a study of T-cell memory formation after mild COVID-19. Broader study findings: Shrinking CD4+ clones were chiefly CM and EM; CD8+ ones were chiefly EMRA.

The CDR3 length is 15 residues. Germline values: CDR1 SEHNR, CDR2 FQNEAQ (reference sequence). V trimming: 1 base; J trimming: 5 bases; junction bases outside the gene matches: 6. Each CDR3 protein gets one entry after TCRdb re-called the 5' RACE reads with MiXCR. The sample lists 110,000 or so distinct CDR3 sequences, about a fifth seen once, with approximately 41% in the top ten. To note about this clonotype: Its target is unknown.

The clonotype originates from a man between 18 and 29 years old who had mild COVID-19 (a few samples of this study predate the infection). Cell type and time point are not known. The chain has TRBV7-9 and TRBJ2-3, with TRBD2 matching 7 bases. Sequenced sample: PBMCs or a T cell subset sorted from them (not recorded which). The CDR3 DNA follows: TGTGCCAGCAGCTTAGACCCTAGCGGTAGAGATACGCAGTATTTT. This gives the protein CASSLDPSGRDTQYF.